This T cell receptor beta chain was sequenced for a study of response to subunit inactivated influenza vaccine. Study-level points and caveats: With each seasonal influenza vaccination, the authors suggested, few new T cells are recruited.

TCRdb called the RT-PCR reads again in MiXCR, with one record for every CDR3 protein. The sample lists roughly 160,000 distinct CDR3 sequences, around 11% occurring once. This clonotype was seen at least ten times. Its cognate antigen is unknown. This clonotype was obtained from a man between 50 and 70 years old who received an inactivated influenza vaccine. The sample here was CD8+ T cells sorted from PBMCs, taken less than 25 months after vaccination.

The CDR3 DNA sequence: TGTGCCAGCAGCTTAGATGAGGACACCCAGCAGTTCTTC. Residues: CASSLDEDTQQFF. V is TRBV7-3 and J is TRBJ2-1; possible D gene TRBD1, 5 bases. The CDR3 contains 13 residues. Per the germline V gene, CDR1 is SGHTA and CDR2 is FQGTGA. V was pared by 2 bases and J by 11 bases, with 13 bases between.